The following is a T cell receptor (beta chain) sequence with its context. The antigen is undetermined. The data were taken from a study of cytomegalovirus exposure and HLA in healthy donors. The study's findings and limits: The study put 150 to 200 TCR beta chains on its list as cytomegalovirus-associated. Presence/absence analyses took donor sequencing depth as roughly uniform. Several top significant clusters appeared, in a later analysis, to be linked to common viral pathogens.

The CDR3 consists of 14 residues. Trimming pared 0 bases from V and 2 bases from J, leaving 8 bases between. Germline V gene sequence: CDR1 SGHRS, CDR2 YFSETQ. Primers: 60 Vbeta forward and 13 Jbeta reverse. Generated by immunoSEQ multiplex PCR, the TCRdb table keeps only in-frame clones and is missing some. The top ten clones hold 1.5% to 2% of a sample with about 140,000 clones, 70% to 75% of them seen once. This TCR was recovered from a woman aged 25 to 39 in good health and CMV-seronegative. Sequencing was done on a sample of PBMCs. This chain links TRBV5-1 with TRBJ2-5, with D unclear. The CDR3 DNA is TGCGCCAGCAGCTTGGTGGAGTCGCAAGAGACCCAGTACTTC. Protein sequence: CASSLVESQETQYF.